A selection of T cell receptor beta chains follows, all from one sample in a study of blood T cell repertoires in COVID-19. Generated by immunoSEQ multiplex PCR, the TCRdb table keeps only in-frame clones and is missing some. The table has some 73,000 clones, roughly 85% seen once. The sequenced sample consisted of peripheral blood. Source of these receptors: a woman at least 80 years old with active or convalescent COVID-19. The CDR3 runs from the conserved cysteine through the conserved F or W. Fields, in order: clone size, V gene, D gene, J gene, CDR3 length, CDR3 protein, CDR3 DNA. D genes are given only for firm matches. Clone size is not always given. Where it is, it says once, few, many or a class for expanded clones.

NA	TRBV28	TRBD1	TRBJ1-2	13	CASSRQGAYGYTF	TGTGCCAGCAGCAGACAGGGGGCCTATGGCTACACCTTC
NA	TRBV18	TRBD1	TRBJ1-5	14	CASSPTGAVQPQHF	TGTGCCAGCTCACCAACAGGGGCGGTGCAGCCCCAGCATTTT
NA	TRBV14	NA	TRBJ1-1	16	CASSTGYEYMNTEAFF	TGTGCCAGCAGTACAGGGTATGAATACATGAACACTGAAGCTTTCTTT
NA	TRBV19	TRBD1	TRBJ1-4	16	CASSDRGVVTNEKLFF	TGTGCCAGTAGCGACAGGGGGGTAGTCACTAATGAAAAACTGTTTTTT
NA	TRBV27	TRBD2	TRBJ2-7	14	CASSPPGGRYEQYF	TGTGCCAGCAGTCCGCCGGGGGGGCGGTACGAGCAGTACTTC
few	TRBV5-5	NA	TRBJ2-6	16	CASSWGQGAGANVLTF	TGTGCCAGCAGCTGGGGGCAGGGAGCTGGGGCCAACGTCCTGACTTTC
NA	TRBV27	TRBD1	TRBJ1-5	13	CASSRDRRQPQHF	TGTGCCAGCAGTCGGGACAGACGTCAGCCCCAGCATTTT
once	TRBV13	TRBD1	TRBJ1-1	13	CASSFTGGTEAFF	TGTGCCAGCAGCTTTACAGGGGGCACTGAAGCTTTCTTT
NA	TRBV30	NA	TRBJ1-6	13	CAWSESYNSPLHF	TGTGCCTGGTCGGAGTCCTATAATTCACCCCTCCACTTT
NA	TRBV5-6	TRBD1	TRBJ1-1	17	CASSLPGQGSRNTEAFF	TGTGCCAGCAGCCTACCGGGACAGGGATCCCGGAACACTGAAGCTTTCTTT
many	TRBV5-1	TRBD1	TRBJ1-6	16	CASSPGHGTANSPLHF	TGCGCCAGCAGCCCCGGCCACGGGACAGCTAATTCACCCCTCCACTTT
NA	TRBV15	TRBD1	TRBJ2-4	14	CATSRGDRKNIQYF	TGTGCCACCAGCAGAGGGGACAGGAAAAACATTCAGTACTTC
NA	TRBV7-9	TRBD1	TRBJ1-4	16	CASSLVEGTGREKLFF	TGTGCCAGCAGCTTAGTTGAAGGGACAGGACGCGAAAAACTGTTTTTT
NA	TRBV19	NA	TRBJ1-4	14	CASSFGTREEKLFF	TGTGCCAGTAGTTTTGGCACCCGGGAGGAAAAACTGTTTTTT
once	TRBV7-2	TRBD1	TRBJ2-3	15	CASTSRQGSTDTQYF	TGTGCCAGCACCTCCCGACAGGGGTCCACAGATACGCAGTATTTT
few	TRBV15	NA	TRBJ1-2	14	CATSSRWGSDGYTF	TGTGCCACCAGTAGCCGATGGGGCTCAGATGGCTACACCTTC
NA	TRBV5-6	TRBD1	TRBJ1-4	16	CASSGTRDRPNEKLFF	TGTGCCAGCAGCGGGACCCGGGACAGACCCAATGAAAAACTGTTTTTT
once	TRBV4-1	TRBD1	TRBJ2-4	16	CASSPTGGIAKNIQYF	TGCGCCAGCAGCCCGACAGGGGGGATAGCCAAAAACATTCAGTACTTC
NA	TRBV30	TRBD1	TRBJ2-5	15	CASIFRTGSEETQYF	TGTGCCTCGATTTTTAGGACAGGATCGGAGGAGACCCAGTACTTC
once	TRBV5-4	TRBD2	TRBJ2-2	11	CAIGGAGELFF	TGTGCCATTGGGGGGGCCGGGGAGCTGTTTTTT
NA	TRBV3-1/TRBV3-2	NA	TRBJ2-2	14	CASSQGQLTGELFF	TGTGCCAGCAGCCAAGGACAGCTCACCGGGGAGCTGTTTTTT
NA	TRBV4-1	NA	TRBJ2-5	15	CASSWQGGREETQYF	TGCGCCAGCAGCTGGCAGGGGGGCCGAGAAGAGACCCAGTACTTC